Following are 17 T cell receptor beta chains from one sample sequenced in a study of cytomegalovirus exposure and HLA in healthy donors. Both 60 Vbeta primers and 13 Jbeta primers went into the PCR. Sequencing used immunoSEQ multiplex PCR; TCRdb keeps in-frame clones, though not all of them. The sample has 50,000 to 75,000 clones; roughly 84% are singletons. Sequenced sample: PBMCs. The receptors originated from a human donor in good health.

V and J are TRBV7-9 and TRBJ1-3; 8 nucleotides match TRBD1. The ends lost 4 bases at V and 3 bases at J; junction bases unmatched: 2. Germline V lookup: CDR1 SEHNR, CDR2 FQNEAQ (reference sequence). The CDR3 length is 14 residues. The CDR3 coding sequence is TGTGCCAGCAGCTGCAGGGGGCATGGAAACACCATATATTTT. Protein sequence: CASSCRGHGNTIYF.

This chain uses TRBV19 with TRBJ2-3, with 8 nucleotides matching TRBD1. Unmatched junction bases numbered 14, after V lost 6 bases and J lost 6 bases. This CDR3 contains 16 residues. The V gene's germline CDR1 is LNHDA and CDR2 SQIVND (reference sequence). The CDR3 region is CASRSQGQGVFDTQYF. CDR3 DNA sequence: TGTGCCAGTAGGTCCCAAGGACAGGGAGTATTTGATACGCAGTATTTT.

V gene TRBV28 combines with J gene TRBJ2-3; D call uncertain. V lost 3 bases and J lost 6, with 22 bases in between. This CDR3 spans 17 amino acids. Looked up from germline, CDR1 is MDHEN and CDR2 is SYDVKM. For the CDR3, the DNA is TGTGCCAGCAGTTTTTCAACTCCCCAAAAAAACCTTGATACGCAGTATTTT. It codes for CASSFSTPQKNLDTQYF.

The CDR3 coding sequence is TGCGCCAGCAGCCAAGAGGCAATTGGGAGGACCCAGTACTTC. Protein product: CASSQEAIGRTQYF. J is TRBJ2-5 and V is TRBV4-1; D perhaps matches TRBD2 (5 bases). CDR1 and CDR2 (germline): MGHRA, YSYEKL. V lost 0 bases to trimming and J lost 7 bases, with 12 bases between them. The CDR3 runs 14 residues.

The V gene is TRBV10-3, the J gene TRBJ1-6; 9 bases align to TRBD1. The CDR3 runs to 15 residues. The V gene end was trimmed by 6 bases and the J gene end by 3 bases; junction bases not matched to a gene: 3. Germline lookup yields CDR1 ENHRY and CDR2 SYGVKD. The CDR3 DNA follows: TGTGCCATCAGGATGACAGGGGGCTATAATTCACCCCTCCACTTT. This sequence encodes CAIRMTGGYNSPLHF.

The rearrangement joins TRBV9 to TRBJ2-3; weak D call: TRBD2 (6 bases). This CDR3 has 14 residues. Trimming removed 3 bases from V and 2 bases from J, with 10 bases in between. From germline, CDR1 is SGDLS and CDR2 YYNGEE. CDR3 sequence (DNA): TGTGCCAGCAGCGACAGCGGGCACACAGATACGCAGTATTTT. Protein sequence: CASSDSGHTDTQYF.

This rearrangement joins TRBV5-6 to TRBJ2-7; D is possibly TRBD1 (6 bases). The V and J ends lost 0 bases and 0 bases respectively, with 19 bases between them. CDR1 and CDR2 from the germline V gene are SGHDT and YYEEEE. This CDR3 has 18 residues. Here the CDR3 DNA reads TGTGCCAGCAGCTTGGTGGGGACACAGGGCAGGGGCTCCTACGAGCAGTACTTC. Translating it yields CASSLVGTQGRGSYEQYF.

There are a few counts of this clone. The J gene is TRBJ2-1, the V gene TRBV29-1, with a tentative D call TRBD2 (5 bases). This CDR3 comprises 12 residues. CDR1 is SQVTM, CDR2 ANQGSEA, per germline. The V and J ends lost 2 bases and 4 bases respectively, with 6 bases between them. This CDR3 is CSVESGYNEQFF. The DNA of the CDR3 is TGCAGCGTTGAATCGGGGTACAATGAGCAGTTCTTC.

The DNA of the CDR3 is TGTGCCAGCAGCTTGGTGAGACGGGAAGCCACCAAGGAGGAGCAGTACTTC. The encoded protein is CASSLVRREATKEEQYF. The chain employs TRBV5-5 and TRBJ2-7, with TRBD2 as a possible D gene (5 bases). This CDR3 has 17 residues. From germline, CDR1 is SGHKS and CDR2 YYEKEE (reference sequence). V lost 0 bases and J 7 bases, leaving 23 bases between the germline ends.

The chain has TRBV27 and TRBJ1-2, with TRBD1 identical over 8 bases. Germline V gene data show CDR1 as MNHEY and CDR2 as SMNVEV (reference sequence). The CDR3 contains 14 residues. V shed 5 bases and J 8 bases; nucleotides not matched to a gene: 10. Here the CDR3 DNA reads TGTGCCAGCAGTCCGGACAGGGCTAGGTCCGGCTACACCTTC. Translating it yields CASSPDRARSGYTF.

The chain joins TRBV11-2 to TRBJ2-1, with 7 bases identical to TRBD2. CDR3 length: 14 residues. In germline, CDR1 is SGHAT, CDR2 FQNNGV. After removal of 1 base from V and 12 bases from J, the junction contained 9 bases not matched to a gene. CDR3 in amino acids: CASSLVGGTVGQFF. DNA for the CDR3: TGTGCCAGCAGCTTAGTGGGGGGGACTGTAGGGCAGTTCTTC.

The V gene is TRBV6-5, the J gene TRBJ2-5, with D possibly matching TRBD1 (6 bases). Trimming removed 8 bases at V and 6 bases at J, with 19 bases between. Per germline, CDR1 MNHEY and CDR2 SVGAGI. The CDR3 contains 14 residues. The DNA for the CDR3 is TGTGCCAGCGGCAGTGAAGGGGGAGTGAAGACCCAGTACTTC. It translates to CASGSEGGVKTQYF.

The V and J genes are TRBV2 and TRBJ2-7, with 10 nucleotides matching TRBD1. J was trimmed by 3 bases and V by 6 bases; bases with no gene match: 8. Germline lookup yields CDR1 SNHLY and CDR2 FYNNEI. The CDR3 is 15 amino acids. In nucleotides, the CDR3 is TGTGCCAGCAGCGATGGGACAGGGGCTTACTACGAGCAGTACTTC. As protein: CASSDGTGAYYEQYF.

This chain links TRBV6-6 with TRBJ2-7; 9 nucleotides line up with TRBD1. Unmatched junction bases numbered 14, after V lost 8 bases and J lost 6 bases. CDR3 length: 15 residues. CDR1 is MNHNY and CDR2 is SVGAGI in the germline V gene (reference sequence). The CDR3 region is CASRVDPGTGIEQYF. The CDR3 nucleotides are TGTGCCAGCCGTGTCGATCCCGGGACAGGGATCGAGCAGTACTTC.

Details on this clone: At one boundary the junction diverges from the germline segment, which might be a read error. This chain links TRBV7-9 with TRBJ1-1; D uncertain. Germline V gene data show CDR1 as SEHNR and CDR2 as FQNEAQ (reference sequence). There are 12 residues in the CDR3. The CDR3 region is CSSSLGRTEAFF. DNA of the CDR3: TGTTCCAGCAGCCTCGGTCGCACTGAAGCTTTCTTT.

This chain links TRBV11-3 with TRBJ2-1; TRBD2 agrees at 10 bases. Germline trimming cut 4 bases from V and 7 bases from J; bases unmatched to any gene: 13. Germline assignment: CDR1 SGHNT and CDR2 YENEEA. The CDR3 extends over 17 amino acids. The CDR3 loop is CASSSPGSGGADNEQFF. The CDR3 DNA is TGTGCCAGCAGCTCCCCCGGGAGCGGGGGGGCTGATAATGAGCAGTTCTTC.

The rearrangement links TRBV11-3 to TRBJ1-1, with D unclear. V dropped 8 bases and J dropped 4 bases, with 14 bases sitting between them. Germline CDR1 is SGHNT and CDR2 is YENEEA. The CDR3 extends over 13 amino acids. The CDR3 spells CASAKEGSTEAFF. In nucleotides, the CDR3 is TGTGCCAGCGCAAAGGAGGGTTCCACTGAAGCTTTCTTT.